The present T cell receptor beta chain was sequenced within a study of cytomegalovirus exposure and HLA in healthy donors. Notes on the study in general: Within an earlier analysis, most TCR beta V segments proved productive either about 90% or about 30% of the time. CMV serostatus was the only recorded immune exposure for donors. For most subjects, TCR beta sequences were reported to predict HLA-A and HLA-B alleles with accuracy. Cytomegalovirus-associated TCR beta chains were listed, numbering 150 to 200.

Comment on this clone: Its antigen is not known.

PCR used 60 Vbeta primers and 13 Jbeta primers. The protocol was immunoSEQ multiplex PCR, while the TCRdb copy is restricted to in-frame clones and leaves out a portion. Of approximately 170,000 clones in the sample, under 80% were seen once. With V trimmed by 6 bases and J by 0 bases, 8 bases remained unmatched. The CDR3 is 15 residues long. From germline, CDR1 is SQVTM and CDR2 ANQGSEA. The chain couples TRBV29-1 to TRBJ1-3, with TRBD1 matching 7 bases. Material: PBMCs. The TCR originated in a middle-aged man in good health and CMV-seronegative. This CDR3 is CSVRQGGFSGNTIYF. The CDR3 region has the DNA TGCAGCGTCAGACAGGGAGGTTTCTCTGGAAACACCATATATTTT.